These 3 T cell receptor beta chains share one sample of origin, sequenced in a study of blood T cell repertoires in COVID-19. Generated by immunoSEQ multiplex PCR, the TCRdb table keeps only in-frame clones and is missing some. The data contain 30,000 to 35,000 clones, 89% of them singletons. The sample consisted of peripheral blood. The receptor set was obtained from a woman between 35 and 50 years old with active or convalescent COVID-19.

The genes are TRBV6-5 and TRBJ2-7; 7 positions agree with TRBD2. CDR3 length: 13 amino acids. The V and J ends lost 5 bases and 3 bases, in that order; junction bases with no gene match: 4. CDR1 and CDR2 from the germline V gene are MNHEY and SVGAGI. CDR3 DNA sequence: TGTGCCAGCAGTACCGGACTAGGCTACGAGCAGTACTTC. It codes for CASSTGLGYEQYF.

This clone was seen once. The chain has TRBV3-1 (or the pseudogene TRBV3-2) and TRBJ2-7, with 7 bases matching TRBD2. Losses at the gene ends were 2 bases for V and 2 bases for J; bases not matched to a gene: 6. This CDR3 is 15 amino acids long. Per the germline V gene, CDR1 is LGHDT and CDR2 is YNNKEL (reference sequence). The CDR3 bases are TGTGCCAGCAGCCAAAGAGCGGGGTTACCCTACGAGCAGTACTTC. It translates to CASSQRAGLPYEQYF.

This chain joins TRBV5-4 and TRBJ2-3, with D perhaps matching TRBD2 (5 bases). V was shortened by 0 bases and J by 3 bases, with 8 bases between the two germline ends. This CDR3 region has 14 residues. Germline lookup yields CDR1 SGHNT and CDR2 YYREEE (reference sequence). The CDR3 nucleotides are TGTGCCAGCAGCTTGGAACTAGGGACAGATACGCAGTATTTT. Translation gives CASSLELGTDTQYF.